One sample yielded the 7 T cell receptor beta chains listed below, sequenced in a study of blood T cells in healthy people across ages. It was with a sample-barcoded 5' primer and a J-beta primer mix that a second PCR of about 7 to 12 cycles was run. TCRdb reprocessed the 5' RACE reads with MiXCR, giving one entry per CDR3 protein. Of under 800,000 distinct CDR3 sequences listed, roughly 41% are singletons. The sequencing sample was made of blood. The source of these receptors is a woman aged 55-70 years in good health.

This clonotype was detected only a few times. This chain uses TRBV7-9 with TRBJ1-1; TRBD1 aligns across 7 bases. Per the germline V gene, CDR1 is SEHNR and CDR2 is FQNEAQ (reference sequence). The CDR3 sequence is 15 residues long. J lost 3 bases, V lost 5 bases, and 9 bases had no gene match. This chain's CDR3 is CASSPIGTAHTEAFF. CDR3 nucleotide sequence: TGTGCCAGCAGCCCCATCGGGACAGCTCACACTGAAGCTTTCTTT.

The chain has TRBV2 and TRBJ2-5, with 9 bases that match TRBD2. The CDR3 consists of 18 residues. Germline trimming cut 2 bases from V and 4 bases from J; bases unmatched to any gene: 14. The germline V gene encodes CDR1 SNHLY and CDR2 FYNNEI. CDR3 sequence reads: CASSEIRLADSGGETQYF. Written as DNA, the CDR3 is TGTGCCAGCAGTGAAATCCGACTAGCGGATTCGGGGGGAGAGACCCAGTACTTC.

The chain couples TRBV3-1 to TRBJ2-5, with a possible D match to TRBD1 (5 bases). Germline loops: CDR1 LGHDT, CDR2 YNNKEL (reference sequence). V lost 3 bases and J 11 bases, leaving 22 bases between the germline ends. This CDR3 comprises 15 residues. The CDR3 DNA reads as TGTGCCAGCAGCCACTTAGGGCAGGGCGGCAATGAGCAGTACTTC. Translated, it gives CASSHLGQGGNEQYF.

This rearrangement joins TRBV12-5 to TRBJ1-2, with D maybe TRBD1 (6 bases). The CDR3 totals 12 residues. Germline loops: CDR1 LGHNT, CDR2 FRNRAP. V was trimmed by 7 bases and J by 4 bases, leaving 10 bases between them. The CDR3 protein is CASAKDSYGYTF. CDR3 nucleotides: TGTGCTAGTGCTAAGGACAGCTATGGCTACACCTTC.

Ten or more counts support this clonotype. V is TRBV6-2 or TRBV6-3 and J is TRBJ2-6; D gene unclear. CDR1 and CDR2 from the germline V gene are MNHEY and SVGEGT. Trimming pared 6 bases from V and 2 bases from J, leaving 5 bases between. The CDR3 is 13 amino acids. In nucleotides, the CDR3 is TGTGCCAGCAGCCGACCTGGGGCCAACGTCCTGACTTTC. It is translated as CASSRPGANVLTF.

This clonotype was detected only once. The rearrangement uses TRBV9 and TRBJ2-7; 7 positions agree with TRBD1. The J call is doubtful: the DNA matches TRBJ2-4 better. CDR1 SGDLS and CDR2 YYNGEE come from the germline V gene. The CDR3 sequence is 13 residues long. The CDR3 here is CASSRQGGNIQYF. For the CDR3, the DNA is TGTGCCAGCAGCCGACAGGGCGGGAACATTCAGTACTTC.

CDR3 DNA sequence: TGCAGCGTTGAAGAACAGCCCTACGAGCAGTACTTC. Protein sequence: CSVEEQPYEQYF. This chain connects TRBV29-1 to TRBJ2-7; no reliable D call. CDR1 is SQVTM and CDR2 is ANQGSEA in the germline V gene. The CDR3 runs to 12 residues. V lost 0 bases and J 2 bases, leaving 5 bases between the germline ends.